Reported below is one T cell receptor beta chain. At a deep level, the assay was run. Genomic DNA belonging to each subset was distributed in equal measure over several immunoSEQ plates. Scientists sequenced DNA from unsorted PBMC on ten immunoSEQ deep assay plates. The protocol was immunoSEQ multiplex PCR, while the TCRdb copy is restricted to in-frame clones and leaves out a portion. Among approximately 440,000 clones, approximately 80% were seen once, and the ten largest hold approximately 12%. The CDR3 runs to 17 residues. V shed 0 bases and J 9 bases; nucleotides not matched to a gene: 10. CDR1 and CDR2 (germline): SGHNT, YYREEE (reference sequence). This record comes from a study of shared clonotypes between healthy human individuals. Unsorted samples drew genomic DNA from 90 million or so PBMCs.

This rearrangement joins TRBV5-4 to TRBJ1-5; 12 bases map to TRBD1. This receptor was taken from a woman aged 35 to 49 in good health. Some clones in this sample may be carry-over from other donors' samples. The sample was PBMCs. The CDR3 bases are TGTGCCAGCAGCTTGGCCGGGACAGGGGGCTCGCGGGGGCCCCAGCATTTT. Translating it yields CASSLAGTGGSRGPQHF.